This T cell receptor (beta chain) was identified in a study of beta chain features in type 1 diabetes. This clone was seen a handful of times. The target antigen is unknown. Per donor, one heparinised blood draw averaged around 0.12 L. Sequencing targeted expressed TCRB transcripts, as all isolated RNA had been reverse transcribed. The table came from immunoSEQ multiplex PCR; TCRdb's copy has only in-frame clones and leaves some out. This table holds hundreds of thousands of clones, more than 13% found once. Findings and limits, study-wide: Within patients, naive, central memory and Treg TCRB repertoires seemed more similar than within healthy donors. For Type 1 diabetes patients, all four CD4+ subsets carried TCRB CDR3s that were moderately but significantly shorter.

The length of the CDR3 is 15 residues. CDR1 is SGHTA and CDR2 is FQGNSA in the germline V gene. V lost 8 bases, J lost 0 bases, and 15 bases lay in between. The rearrangement uses TRBV7-2 and TRBJ2-3, with D perhaps TRBD2 (7 bases). This clonotype originated in a man aged 18-30 years with type 1 diabetes. The sequencing sample was made of naive CD4+ T cells from blood. The CDR3 loop reads CASGGGPDSTDTQYF. CDR3 bases: TGTGCCAGCGGCGGGGGCCCTGATAGCACAGATACGCAGTATTTT.